The 2 T cell receptor beta chains listed next were all sequenced from one sample in a study of T-cell memory formation after mild COVID-19. Using its own MiXCR run on the 5' RACE reads, TCRdb lists one record per CDR3 protein. Here the sample spans under 70,000 distinct CDR3 sequences, roughly 10% being singletons. Sequencing input: PBMCs or a T cell subset sorted from them (not recorded which). These receptors all stem from a man younger than 35 who had mild COVID-19 (a few samples of this study predate the infection). Cell type and time point are not known.

In this sample, this clonotype turned up a few times. V gene TRBV30 combines with J gene TRBJ1-1; the D gene is possibly TRBD1 (5 bases). The CDR3 runs 12 residues. Germline-derived CDR1 and CDR2 are GTSNPN and SVGIG (reference sequence). Trimming cost V 2 bases and J 4 bases, with 8 bases left between them. In DNA, the CDR3 is TGTGCCTGGAGTCGTAGGGGCACTGAAGCTTTCTTT. It is translated as CAWSRRGTEAFF.

This clonotype was detected ten times or more. The chain combines TRBV5-1 with TRBJ1-4; D not resolved. Germline assignment: CDR1 SGHRS and CDR2 YFSETQ. Trimming left V 0 bases short and J 6 bases short, with 9 bases between. The CDR3 is made up of 14 amino acids. CDR3 DNA: TGCGCCAGCAGCTTGGTGACACCTGATGAAAAACTGTTTTTT. Its protein is CASSLVTPDEKLFF.